This entry describes one TCR beta chain. What antigen it recognizes has not been identified. No per-base quality is available; no much larger clone lies one base away. Libraries were constructed by the immunoSEQ multiplex PCR assay. The table comes from immuneACCESS by way of TCRdb, which keeps in-frame sequences with V and J called. Part of the clones is missing from these tables; in studies checked, under half for an unresolved V gene and the rest for unknown reasons. The sample profile shows about 43,000 clones; approximately 94% of them were found once. Around 1.6% of the sample rests with the top ten. This specimen comes from a study of preoperative IRX-2 immunotherapy in early breast cancer (dated by TCRdb to between 2018 and 2021). Including cysteine and phenylalanine, the CDR3 has 16 amino acids. Only CDR3 DNA is held: 48 bases, read in frame from base 1. CDR1 GTSNPN and CDR2 SVGIG are derived from the germline V gene (reference sequence). Trimming removed 4 bases from V and 6 bases from J, leaving 19 bases between the germline ends.

The treatment or condition label here, explained by the study, means: preoperative locoregional IRX-2 cytokine immunotherapy. The samples were obtained from a phase Ib study that tested preoperative, locoregional IRX-2 cytokine immunotherapy designed to prime immune responses. Before surgery, IRX-2 was given to the donors, who were patients with early-stage breast cancer. Here the sequenced sample was tumor tissue, taken after IRX-2 immunotherapy. The chain is encoded by TRBV30 joined to TRBJ1-6; a weak D assignment points to TRBD1 (5 bases agree). The sequence was obtained from a human donor with breast cancer. The CDR3 sequence is CAWKAGQGGVNSPLHF. The nucleotide sequence reads as follows: TGTGCCTGGAAGGCAGGGCAGGGCGGTGTTAATTCACCCCTCCACTTT.